The next 5 T cell receptor beta chains were all read from a single sample in a study of monozygotic twins with inflammatory bowel disease. TCRdb reanalyzed the 5' RACE reads, giving one entry per CDR3 protein sequence and no DNA. The repertoire shows approximately 330,000 distinct CDR3 sequences; the top ten hold 2% to 2.5%. The sample consisted of blood. The receptors stem from a human donor with ulcerative colitis or Crohn's disease, or a healthy co-twin of an affected twin (not recorded which).

CDR3 sequence: CASSGTEVYSPLHF. The chain employs TRBV5-5 and TRBJ1-6; there is no DNA to check the TCRdb D call of TRBD1. This CDR3 spans 14 amino acids. Germline V gives CDR1 SGHKS, CDR2 YYEKEE (reference sequence). The complete variable domain, with remaining parts taken from reference TRBV5-5 and TRBJ1-6, reads DAGVTQSPTHLIKTRGQQVTLRCSPISGHKSVSWYQQVLGQGPQFIFQYYEKEERGRGNFPDRFSARQFPNYSSELNVNALLLGDSALYLCASSGTEVYSPLHFGNGTRLTVT.

The chain employs TRBV7-8 and TRBJ2-7; TCRdb selects TRBD2, and the lack of DNA leaves this call unchecked. Germline V lookup: CDR1 SGHVS, CDR2 FQNEAQ. This CDR3 is 15 amino acids long. The CDR3 protein is CASSWEGLPSYEQYF.

The V call is TRBV30, the J call TRBJ1-4; the D gene TCRdb calls, TRBD1, cannot be checked with no DNA. This CDR3 region has 16 residues. CDR1 is GTSNPN, CDR2 SVGIG, per germline (reference sequence). The CDR3 sequence: CAWSVGQGVANEKLFF.

This sequence joins TRBV6-5 and TRBJ1-4; TCRdb proposes TRBD1, but this gene call is untestable without DNA. Germline-derived CDR1 and CDR2 are MNHEY and SVGAGI. This CDR3 has 11 amino acids. The chain's CDR3 is CASSRGGKLFF.

The chain is built from TRBV11-2 and TRBJ1-1; TCRdb gives TRBD1 as the D gene, but with no DNA this cannot be confirmed. The CDR3 covers 15 residues. From germline, CDR1 is SGHAT and CDR2 FQNNGV. This CDR3 is CASSPQPQVNTEAFF.